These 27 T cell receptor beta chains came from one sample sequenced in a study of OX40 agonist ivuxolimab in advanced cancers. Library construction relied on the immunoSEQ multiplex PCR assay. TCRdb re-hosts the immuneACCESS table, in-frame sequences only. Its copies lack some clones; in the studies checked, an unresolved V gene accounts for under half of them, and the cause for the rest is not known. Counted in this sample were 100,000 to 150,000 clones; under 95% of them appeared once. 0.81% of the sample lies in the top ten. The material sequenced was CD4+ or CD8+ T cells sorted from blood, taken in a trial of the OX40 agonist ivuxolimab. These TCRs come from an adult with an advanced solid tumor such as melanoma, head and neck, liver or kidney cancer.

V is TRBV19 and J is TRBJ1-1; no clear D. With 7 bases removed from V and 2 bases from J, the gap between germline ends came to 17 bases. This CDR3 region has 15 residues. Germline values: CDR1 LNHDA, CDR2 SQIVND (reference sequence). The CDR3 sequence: CASTTRTVGNTEAFF. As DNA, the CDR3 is TGTGCCAGTACAACCCGGACGGTCGGAAACACTGAAGCTTTCTTT.

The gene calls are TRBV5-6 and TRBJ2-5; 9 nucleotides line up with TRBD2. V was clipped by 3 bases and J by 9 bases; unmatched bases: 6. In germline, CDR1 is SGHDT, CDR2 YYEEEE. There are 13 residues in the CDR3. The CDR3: CASSSTSGGAQYF. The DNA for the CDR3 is TGTGCCAGCAGCTCGACTAGCGGCGGGGCCCAGTACTTC.

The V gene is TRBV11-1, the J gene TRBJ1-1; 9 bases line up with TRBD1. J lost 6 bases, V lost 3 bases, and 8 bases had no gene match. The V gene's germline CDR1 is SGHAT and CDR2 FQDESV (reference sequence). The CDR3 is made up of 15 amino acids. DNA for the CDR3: TGTGCCAGCAGCTTTAACGGACAGGGGCTAGCTGAAGCTTTCTTT. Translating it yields CASSFNGQGLAEAFF.

For the CDR3, the DNA is TGTGCCAGCAGCTTGAGAGGGGGCGAGAACGAGCAGTACTTC. This encodes CASSLRGGENEQYF. The chain uses TRBV5-5 and TRBJ2-7, with 7 bases identical to TRBD1. Germline assignment: CDR1 SGHKS and CDR2 YYEKEE (reference sequence). Trimming cost V 1 base and J 5 bases; bases outside gene matches: 6. The length of the CDR3 is 14 residues. Combining the CDR3 with reference TRBV5-5 and TRBJ2-7 gives the whole variable domain DAGVTQSPTHLIKTRGQQVTLRCSPISGHKSVSWYQQVLGQGPQFIFQYYEKEERGRGNFPDRFSARQFPNYSSELNVNALLLGDSALYLCASSLRGGENEQYFGPGTRLTVT.

CDR3 region: CASSDARRDGYTF. The CDR3 nucleotides are TGTGCCAGCAGCGATGCACGGAGAGATGGCTACACCTTC. J is TRBJ1-2 and V is TRBV9; no definite D call. The CDR3 has 13 amino acids. Germline lookup yields CDR1 SGDLS and CDR2 YYNGEE. V was trimmed by 3 bases and J by 6 bases, leaving 12 bases between them.

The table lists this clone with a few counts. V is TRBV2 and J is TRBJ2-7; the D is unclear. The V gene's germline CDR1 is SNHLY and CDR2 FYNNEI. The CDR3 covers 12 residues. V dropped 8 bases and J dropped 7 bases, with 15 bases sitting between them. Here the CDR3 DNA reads TGTGCCAGCGACGTTAGCCGCTTGGAGCAGTACTTC. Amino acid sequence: CASDVSRLEQYF.

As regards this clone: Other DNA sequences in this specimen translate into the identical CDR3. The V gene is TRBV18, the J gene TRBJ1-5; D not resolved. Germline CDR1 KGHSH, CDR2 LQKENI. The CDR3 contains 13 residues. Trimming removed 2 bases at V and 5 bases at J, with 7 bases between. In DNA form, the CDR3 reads TGTGCCAGCTCACCAAGTCTCGATCAGCCCCAGCATTTT. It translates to CASSPSLDQPQHF.

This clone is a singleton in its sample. The CDR3 loop reads CASSSGLRQETQYF. The CDR3 nucleotides read TGTGCCAGCAGCTCGGGACTCCGACAAGAGACCCAGTACTTC. V gene TRBV5-4 combines with J gene TRBJ2-5; possible D gene TRBD2, 6 bases. The germline V gene encodes CDR1 SGHNT and CDR2 YYREEE (reference sequence). The CDR3 contains 14 residues. The V end lost 3 bases, the J end lost 2 bases, and 11 bases lay between the germline ends.

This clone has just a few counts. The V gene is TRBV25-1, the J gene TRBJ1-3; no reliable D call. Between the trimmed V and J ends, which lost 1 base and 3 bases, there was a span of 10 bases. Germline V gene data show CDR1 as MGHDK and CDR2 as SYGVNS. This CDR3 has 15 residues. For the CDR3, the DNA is TGTGCCAGCAGTGAATCTTGGGTTCTTGGAAACACCATATATTTT. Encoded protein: CASSESWVLGNTIYF.

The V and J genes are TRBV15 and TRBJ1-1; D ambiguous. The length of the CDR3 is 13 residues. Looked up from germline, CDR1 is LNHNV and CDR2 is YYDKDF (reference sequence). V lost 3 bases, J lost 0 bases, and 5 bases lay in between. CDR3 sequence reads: CATSSDLNTEAFF. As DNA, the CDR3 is TGTGCCACCAGCAGCGATTTGAACACTGAAGCTTTCTTT.

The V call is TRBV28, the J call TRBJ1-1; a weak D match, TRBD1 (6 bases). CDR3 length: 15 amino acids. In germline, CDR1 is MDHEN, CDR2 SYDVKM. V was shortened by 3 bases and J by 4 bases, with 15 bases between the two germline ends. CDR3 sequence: CASSFPSGQTTEAFF. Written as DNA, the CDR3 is TGTGCCAGCAGTTTTCCCTCAGGACAGACCACTGAAGCTTTCTTT.

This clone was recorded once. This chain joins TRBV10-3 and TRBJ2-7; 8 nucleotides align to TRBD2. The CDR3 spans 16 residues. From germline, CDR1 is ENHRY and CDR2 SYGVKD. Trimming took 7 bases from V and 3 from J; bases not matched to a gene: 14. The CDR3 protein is CAITNPSSGINYEQYF. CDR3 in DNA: TGTGCCATCACAAACCCGAGTAGCGGGATCAACTACGAGCAGTACTTC.

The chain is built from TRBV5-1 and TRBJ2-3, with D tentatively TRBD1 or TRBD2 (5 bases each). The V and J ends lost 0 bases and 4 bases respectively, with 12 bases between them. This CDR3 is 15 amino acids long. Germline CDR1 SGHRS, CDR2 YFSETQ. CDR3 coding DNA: TGCGCCAGCAGCTTGGGGGACGGAGGAGCAGATACGCAGTATTTT. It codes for CASSLGDGGADTQYF.

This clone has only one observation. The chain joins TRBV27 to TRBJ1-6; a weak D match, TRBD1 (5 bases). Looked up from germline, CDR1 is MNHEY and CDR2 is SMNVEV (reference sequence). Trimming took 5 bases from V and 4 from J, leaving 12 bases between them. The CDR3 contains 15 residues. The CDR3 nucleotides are TGTGCCAGCAGTCTGGGACCTTTATATAATTCACCCCTCCACTTT. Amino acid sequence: CASSLGPLYNSPLHF.

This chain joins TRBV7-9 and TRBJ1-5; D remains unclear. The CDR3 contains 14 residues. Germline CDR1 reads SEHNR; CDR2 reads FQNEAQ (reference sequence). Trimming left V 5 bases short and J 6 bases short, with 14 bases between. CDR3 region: CASSPDLASQPQHF. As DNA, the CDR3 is TGTGCCAGCAGCCCTGATTTGGCCTCTCAGCCCCAGCATTTT.

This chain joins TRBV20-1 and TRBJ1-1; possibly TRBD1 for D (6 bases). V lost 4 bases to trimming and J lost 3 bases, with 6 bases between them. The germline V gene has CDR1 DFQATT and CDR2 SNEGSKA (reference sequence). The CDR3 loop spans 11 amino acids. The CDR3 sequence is CSATGDTEAFF. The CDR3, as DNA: TGCAGTGCTACAGGGGACACTGAAGCTTTCTTT.

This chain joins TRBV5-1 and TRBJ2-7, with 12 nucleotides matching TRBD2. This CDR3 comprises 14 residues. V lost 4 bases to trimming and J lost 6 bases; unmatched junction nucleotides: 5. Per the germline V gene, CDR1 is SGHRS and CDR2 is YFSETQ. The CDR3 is CASSPGLAGSEQYF. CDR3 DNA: TGCGCCAGCAGCCCAGGACTAGCGGGAAGCGAGCAGTACTTC.

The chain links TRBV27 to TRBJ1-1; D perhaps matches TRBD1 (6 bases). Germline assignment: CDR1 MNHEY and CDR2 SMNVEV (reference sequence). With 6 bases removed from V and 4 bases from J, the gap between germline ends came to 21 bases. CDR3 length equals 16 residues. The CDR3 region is CASRRNTGGGSTEAFF. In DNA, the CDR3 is TGTGCCAGCAGAAGAAATACGGGAGGGGGTAGCACTGAAGCTTTCTTT.

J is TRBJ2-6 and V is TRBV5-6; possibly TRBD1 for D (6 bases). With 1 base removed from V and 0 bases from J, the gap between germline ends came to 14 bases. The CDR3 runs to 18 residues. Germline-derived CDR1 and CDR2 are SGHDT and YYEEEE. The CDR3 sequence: CASSLSGVGSSGANVLTF. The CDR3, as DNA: TGTGCCAGCAGCTTGTCAGGGGTTGGGAGCTCTGGGGCCAACGTCCTGACTTTC.

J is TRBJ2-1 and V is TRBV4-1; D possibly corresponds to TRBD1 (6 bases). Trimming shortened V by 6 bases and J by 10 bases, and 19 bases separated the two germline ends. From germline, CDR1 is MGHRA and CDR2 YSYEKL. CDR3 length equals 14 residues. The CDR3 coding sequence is TGCGCCAGCAGACTAGGGCAGGGGTCAAGGGAGCAGTTCTTC. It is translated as CASRLGQGSREQFF.

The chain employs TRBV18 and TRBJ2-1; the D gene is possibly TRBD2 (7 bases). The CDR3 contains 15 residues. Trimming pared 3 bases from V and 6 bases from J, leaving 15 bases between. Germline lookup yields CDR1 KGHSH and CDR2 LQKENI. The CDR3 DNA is TGTGCCAGCTCACCTGGAAACAGGGAGGGCAATGAGCAGTTCTTC. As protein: CASSPGNREGNEQFF. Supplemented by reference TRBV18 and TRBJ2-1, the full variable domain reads NAGVMQNPRHLVRRRGQEARLRCSPMKGHSHVYWYRQLPEEGLKFMVYLQKENIIDESGMPKERFSAEFPKEGPSILRIQQVVRGDSAAYFCASSPGNREGNEQFFGPGTRLTVL.

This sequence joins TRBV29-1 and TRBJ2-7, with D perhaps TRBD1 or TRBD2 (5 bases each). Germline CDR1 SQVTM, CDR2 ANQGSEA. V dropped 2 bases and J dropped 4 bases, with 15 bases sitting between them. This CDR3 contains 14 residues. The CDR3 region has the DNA TGCAGCGTTGAACGAGTAGGGGACGGTTACGAGCAGTACTTC. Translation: CSVERVGDGYEQYF.

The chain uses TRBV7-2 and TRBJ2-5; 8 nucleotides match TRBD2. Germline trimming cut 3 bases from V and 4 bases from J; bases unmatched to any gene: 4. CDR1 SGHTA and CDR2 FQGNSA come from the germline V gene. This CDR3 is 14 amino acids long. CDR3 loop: CASSFQTSAETQYF. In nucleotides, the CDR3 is TGTGCCAGCAGCTTTCAGACTAGCGCAGAGACCCAGTACTTC.

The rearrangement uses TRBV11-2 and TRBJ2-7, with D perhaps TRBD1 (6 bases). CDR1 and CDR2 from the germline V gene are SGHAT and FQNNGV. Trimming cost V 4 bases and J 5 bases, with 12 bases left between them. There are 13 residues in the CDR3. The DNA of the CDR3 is TGTGCCAGCAGCTCCACTCCAGGGGACGAGCAGTACTTC. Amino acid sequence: CASSSTPGDEQYF.

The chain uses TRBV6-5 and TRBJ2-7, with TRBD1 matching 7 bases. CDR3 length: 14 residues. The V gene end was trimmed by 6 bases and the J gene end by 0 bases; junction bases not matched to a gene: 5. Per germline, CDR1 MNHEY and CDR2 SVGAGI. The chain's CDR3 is CASRGDRSSYEQYF. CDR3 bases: TGTGCCAGCAGGGGGGACAGAAGCTCCTACGAGCAGTACTTC.

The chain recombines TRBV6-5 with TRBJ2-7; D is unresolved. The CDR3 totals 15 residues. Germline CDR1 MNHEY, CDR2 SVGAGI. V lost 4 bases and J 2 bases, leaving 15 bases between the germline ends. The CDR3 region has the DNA TGTGCCAGCAGTTTAAATACAGACGGGCCCTACGAGCAGTACTTC. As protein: CASSLNTDGPYEQYF.

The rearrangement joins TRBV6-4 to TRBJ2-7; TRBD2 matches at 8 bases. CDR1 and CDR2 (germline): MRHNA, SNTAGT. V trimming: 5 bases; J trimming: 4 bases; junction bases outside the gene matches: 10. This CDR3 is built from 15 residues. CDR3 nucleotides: TGTGCCAGCAGTCCCGACGGGGGGGCGGGGTACGAGCAGTACTTC. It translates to CASSPDGGAGYEQYF.